Listed below are T cell receptor beta chains from one sample, sequenced in a study of cytomegalovirus exposure and HLA in healthy donors. Here immunoSEQ multiplex PCR was the method, and the copy in TCRdb shows in-frame clones only, minus some. This sample carries over 150,000 clones, around 63% of them seen once, and the ten largest clones take 3.5% to 5%. Sequenced input: PBMCs. The receptors stem from a woman aged 18 to 35 in good health and CMV-seropositive. The CDR3 runs from the conserved cysteine through the conserved F or W. The order of the fields is D gene, clone size, J gene, V gene, CDR3 DNA, CDR3 protein. The D gene is left open where the match is weak. The size of a clone is reported for some rows only, either as once, few or many, or as a class for expanded clones.

D gene: -; clone size: few; J gene: TRBJ2-7; V gene: TRBV5-4; CDR3 DNA: TGTGCCAGCAGTCCCACCTTAGCGTCCGAGCAGTACTTC; CDR3 protein: CASSPTLASEQYF
D gene: -; clone size: -; J gene: TRBJ2-5; V gene: TRBV7-9; CDR3 DNA: TGTGCCAGCAGCTTAGGACCCGGGGCCAGGGGACAAGAGACCCAGTACTTC; CDR3 protein: CASSLGPGARGQETQYF
D gene: -; clone size: -; J gene: TRBJ2-6; V gene: TRBV5-1; CDR3 DNA: TGCGCCAGCAGCTTGACGGGTGGGGCCAACGTCCTGACTTTC; CDR3 protein: CASSLTGGANVLTF
D gene: TRBD2; clone size: -; J gene: TRBJ2-1; V gene: TRBV5-4; CDR3 DNA: TGTGCCAGCAGCTTCGTGCGAGCGGGAGGGAATGAGCAGTTCTTC; CDR3 protein: CASSFVRAGGNEQFF
D gene: -; clone size: -; J gene: TRBJ1-2; V gene: TRBV6-5; CDR3 DNA: TGTGCCAGCAGGCCCACCGGAGATGGCTACACCTTC; CDR3 protein: CASRPTGDGYTF
D gene: TRBD1; clone size: -; J gene: TRBJ1-1; V gene: TRBV5-4; CDR3 DNA: TGTGCCAGCAGCTCTCGGACAGGGGGAAACACTGAAGCTTTCTTT; CDR3 protein: CASSSRTGGNTEAFF
D gene: -; clone size: -; J gene: TRBJ1-2; V gene: TRBV28; CDR3 DNA: TGTGCCAGCAGTTTACCGGGTAGCTATGGCTACACCTTC; CDR3 protein: CASSLPGSYGYTF
D gene: -; clone size: -; J gene: TRBJ2-3; V gene: TRBV5-1; CDR3 DNA: TGCGCCAGCAGTCTCGGGAGAAGCACAGATACGCAGTATTTT; CDR3 protein: CASSLGRSTDTQYF
D gene: -; clone size: -; J gene: TRBJ2-1; V gene: TRBV18; CDR3 DNA: TGTGCCAGCTCGTTAGTATCTTTAGAGCAGTTCTTC; CDR3 protein: CASSLVSLEQFF
D gene: -; clone size: few; J gene: TRBJ2-3; V gene: TRBV5-1; CDR3 DNA: TGCGCCAGCAGCCGGTCCCTGCTTCCTAGCACAGATACGCAGTATTTT; CDR3 protein: CASSRSLLPSTDTQYF
D gene: -; clone size: -; J gene: TRBJ1-2; V gene: TRBV15; CDR3 DNA: TGTGCCACCAGCAGAGACCTAACCAACTATGGCTACACCTTC; CDR3 protein: CATSRDLTNYGYTF
D gene: TRBD2; clone size: once; J gene: TRBJ2-5; V gene: TRBV2; CDR3 DNA: TGTGCCAGCAGTTGGGACTACTACCAAGAGACCCAGTACTTC; CDR3 protein: CASSWDYYQETQYF
D gene: TRBD2; clone size: -; J gene: TRBJ2-3; V gene: TRBV7-2; CDR3 DNA: TGTGCCAGCAGCTTCGGTGCTAGCGGGGGATCCAAGCAGTATTTT; CDR3 protein: CASSFGASGGSKQYF
D gene: TRBD2; clone size: -; J gene: TRBJ2-1; V gene: TRBV11-2; CDR3 DNA: TGTGCCAGCAGCCCTCAACTAGCGGGGGTCCACAATGAGCAGTTCTTC; CDR3 protein: CASSPQLAGVHNEQFF
D gene: TRBD1; clone size: -; J gene: TRBJ2-7; V gene: TRBV2; CDR3 DNA: TGTGCCAGCAGGCCCGGGACAGGGTTCGAAGGCGAGCAGTACTTC; CDR3 protein: CASRPGTGFEGEQYF
D gene: TRBD2; clone size: -; J gene: TRBJ2-2; V gene: TRBV27; CDR3 DNA: TGTGCCAGCAGACCGGGACTAAGCGCCGGGGAGCTGTTTTTT; CDR3 protein: CASRPGLSAGELFF
D gene: -; clone size: -; J gene: TRBJ2-5; V gene: TRBV19; CDR3 DNA: TGTGCCAGTAGTATAGATGGGGACAAAGAGACCCAGTACTTC; CDR3 protein: CASSIDGDKETQYF
D gene: -; clone size: -; J gene: TRBJ1-6; V gene: TRBV28; CDR3 DNA: TGTGCCAGCAGGGGGGGGGAGGGTTACAACTCCTATAATTCACCCCTCCACTTT; CDR3 protein: CASRGGEGYNSYNSPLHF
D gene: TRBD2; clone size: -; J gene: TRBJ2-7; V gene: TRBV11-2; CDR3 DNA: TGTGCCAGCAGCTTGCGACTAGCGGGAGGGCCTGGCGAGCAGTACTTC; CDR3 protein: CASSLRLAGGPGEQYF
D gene: TRBD2; clone size: -; J gene: TRBJ2-3; V gene: TRBV28; CDR3 DNA: TGTGCCAGCAGCCCGGGGGGGGGTCGAAATACGCAGTATTTT; CDR3 protein: CASSPGGGRNTQYF
D gene: -; clone size: -; J gene: TRBJ2-2; V gene: TRBV9; CDR3 DNA: TGTGCCAGCAGCGATAGCACCGGGGAGCTGTTTTTT; CDR3 protein: CASSDSTGELFF
D gene: TRBD1; clone size: few; J gene: TRBJ1-2; V gene: TRBV7-9; CDR3 DNA: TGTGCCAGCAGCTTAGAGGACAGGGGAGGCTACACCTTC; CDR3 protein: CASSLEDRGGYTF
D gene: TRBD2; clone size: once; J gene: TRBJ2-1; V gene: TRBV5-8; CDR3 DNA: TGTGCCAGCAGCCAGGCCGGGACTACCTACAATGAGCAGTTCTTC; CDR3 protein: CASSQAGTTYNEQFF
D gene: TRBD1; clone size: once; J gene: TRBJ1-1; V gene: TRBV7-9; CDR3 DNA: TGTGCCAGCAGCTTAGGCCCAGGGGGCTCTTATCTGAACACTGAAGCTTTCTTT; CDR3 protein: CASSLGPGGSYLNTEAFF
D gene: -; clone size: -; J gene: TRBJ2-5; V gene: TRBV6-5; CDR3 DNA: TGTGCCAGCAGCCCCCCCGGGTACCAAGAGACCCAGTACTTC; CDR3 protein: CASSPPGYQETQYF
D gene: TRBD2; clone size: -; J gene: TRBJ2-1; V gene: TRBV2; CDR3 DNA: TGTGCCACCTCCTCTTGGCGGGGGAACTACAATGAGCAGTTCTTC; CDR3 protein: CATSSWRGNYNEQFF
D gene: TRBD1; clone size: few; J gene: TRBJ1-1; V gene: TRBV27; CDR3 DNA: TGTGCCAGCAGTTTAGGGGACAGGGCTTTCTTT; CDR3 protein: CASSLGDRAFF
D gene: TRBD1; clone size: -; J gene: TRBJ2-1; V gene: TRBV7-2; CDR3 DNA: TGTGCCAGCCTAAGGGGGCGGAGCACCTACAATGAGCAGTTCTTC; CDR3 protein: CASLRGRSTYNEQFF
D gene: -; clone size: -; J gene: TRBJ2-7; V gene: TRBV11-2; CDR3 DNA: TGTGCCAGCAGCTCTCGCCAACTTAACTACGAGCAGTACTTC; CDR3 protein: CASSSRQLNYEQYF
D gene: TRBD1; clone size: -; J gene: TRBJ2-5; V gene: TRBV11-3; CDR3 DNA: TGTGCCAGCAGCCGCCTCGGGACAGACCAAGAGACCCAGTACTTC; CDR3 protein: CASSRLGTDQETQYF
D gene: TRBD2; clone size: few; J gene: TRBJ2-7; V gene: TRBV6-5; CDR3 DNA: TGTGCCAGCAGGAAGAGCGGGACCTACGAGCAGTACTTC; CDR3 protein: CASRKSGTYEQYF
D gene: TRBD1; clone size: -; J gene: TRBJ1-2; V gene: TRBV19; CDR3 DNA: TGTGCCAGTAGTCTGGGCGACAGGGCTATGCGTGGCTACACCTTC; CDR3 protein: CASSLGDRAMRGYTF
D gene: -; clone size: -; J gene: TRBJ1-1; V gene: TRBV6-1; CDR3 DNA: TGTGCCGAAACCTTGTGGGCTGGGCACAACACTGAAGCTTTCTTT; CDR3 protein: CAETLWAGHNTEAFF
D gene: TRBD2; clone size: -; J gene: TRBJ2-7; V gene: TRBV28; CDR3 DNA: TGTGCCAGCGCCACCCTGGCGGGGGGAACCTACGAGCAGTACTTC; CDR3 protein: CASATLAGGTYEQYF
D gene: TRBD2; clone size: -; J gene: TRBJ2-1; V gene: TRBV7-3; CDR3 DNA: TGTGCCAGCAGCGTGACTAGCGGTCCCTACAATGAGCAGTTCTTC; CDR3 protein: CASSVTSGPYNEQFF
D gene: TRBD2; clone size: -; J gene: TRBJ2-2; V gene: TRBV5-1; CDR3 DNA: TGCGCCAGCAGCAGTCTAGCGGGAGCTACGGGGACCGGGGAGCTGTTTTTT; CDR3 protein: CASSSLAGATGTGELFF
D gene: -; clone size: -; J gene: TRBJ1-1; V gene: TRBV9; CDR3 DNA: TGTGCCAGCAGCGCTGTCAACACTGAAGCTTTCTTT; CDR3 protein: CASSAVNTEAFF
D gene: -; clone size: -; J gene: TRBJ1-5; V gene: TRBV27; CDR3 DNA: TGTGCCAGCAGTCTCAACAGACATGAGATGGCCCAGCATTTT; CDR3 protein: CASSLNRHEMAQHF
D gene: TRBD1; clone size: -; J gene: TRBJ1-5; V gene: TRBV27; CDR3 DNA: TGTGCCAGCAGATCAATGGACAGGGGGCTTAGCAATCAGCCCCAGCATTTT; CDR3 protein: CASRSMDRGLSNQPQHF